This T cell receptor (beta chain) was profiled in a study of PD-1 blockade in classical Hodgkin lymphoma. The patients all showed relapse after autologous stem cell transplantation, while their brentuximab vedotin exposure varied. Out of thawed PBMCs, magnetic negative selection purified CD4+ T cells. Trimming stripped 3 bases from V and 5 bases from J, with 20 bases between. Germline CDR1 reads SEHNR; CDR2 reads FQNEAQ (reference sequence). The CDR3 length is 17 residues. Libraries were prepared by immunoSEQ multiplex PCR; TCRdb keeps only in-frame clonotypes and omits some of them. The sample shows approximately 9,500 clones, 74% of them seen only once. Concerning this clone: The antigen is undetermined.

Notes on the study in general: It was reported that newly diagnosed patients had less baseline TCR diversity than healthy donors.

The input for sequencing was CD4+ T cells from blood, taken at baseline. This clonotype was sampled from a human donor with classical Hodgkin lymphoma. The rearrangement links TRBV7-9 to TRBJ1-5; perhaps TRBD1 as D (5 bases). DNA of the CDR3: TGTGCCAGCAGCTTGGTGTTTCGGGCGCAGGGACATCAGCCCCAGCATTTT. Its translation is CASSLVFRAQGHQPQHF.